The entry below gives a single T cell receptor beta chain sequence along with its context. The sample originates from a study of blood T cells in healthy people across ages. Then a second PCR, running roughly 7 to 12 cycles, was carried out with a sample-barcoded 5' primer and a J-beta primer mix. A single record per CDR3 protein comes from TCRdb applying MiXCR to the 5' RACE reads. The data show 910,000 or so distinct CDR3 sequences, roughly 51% seen once. The CDR3 contains 13 residues. The germline V gene encodes CDR1 DFQATT and CDR2 SNEGSKA (reference sequence). J gave up 2 bases and V 1 base, and 2 bases lay outside the gene matches. Individuals who donated were healthy Caucasians from Russia aged roughly 6 to 90.

Sequenced: blood. The rearrangement links TRBV20-1 to TRBJ2-7; TRBD2 aligns across 7 bases. This TCR derives from a woman aged 60-75 years in good health. The DNA of the CDR3 is TGCAGTGCTAGAGGTGGGAGGGCCTACGAGCAGTACTTC. Translation: CSARGGRAYEQYF.